The clone carrying this T cell receptor beta chain was found many times. In addition to blood RNA drawn from unsorted whole blood, germline DNA was extracted. Total RNA (approximately 500 ng) served as template for TCR beta cDNA synthesis primed by a constant-region primer. What produced the TCR beta libraries was three nested multiplex PCR rounds using slightly modified ARM-PCR. Investigators reported that the first two PCR rounds, at roughly 10 cycles each, used TRBV1-TRBV30 forward primers with a C-beta reverse primer. MiXCR, applied by TCRdb to the multiplex PCR reads, yields one record per CDR3 protein. The sample includes around 330,000 distinct CDR3 sequences, roughly three fifths seen only once; the top ten take over 15%. This specimen belongs to a study of tumor-infiltrating lymphocytes in primary liver carcinoma. Germline CDR1 is MDHEN and CDR2 is SYDVKM. The CDR3 has 15 amino acids. V lost 3 bases to trimming and J lost 3 bases; unmatched junction nucleotides: 4.

The clonotype originates from a woman between 25 and 40 years old with primary liver carcinoma and hepatitis B virus infection. The rearrangement joins TRBV28 to TRBJ2-2; 7 bases agree with TRBD2. The sample was peripheral blood. The CDR3 nucleotides are TGTGCCAGCAGTTTCCGGCGGGAGTACACCGGGGAGCTGTTTTTT. Encoded protein: CASSFRREYTGELFF.